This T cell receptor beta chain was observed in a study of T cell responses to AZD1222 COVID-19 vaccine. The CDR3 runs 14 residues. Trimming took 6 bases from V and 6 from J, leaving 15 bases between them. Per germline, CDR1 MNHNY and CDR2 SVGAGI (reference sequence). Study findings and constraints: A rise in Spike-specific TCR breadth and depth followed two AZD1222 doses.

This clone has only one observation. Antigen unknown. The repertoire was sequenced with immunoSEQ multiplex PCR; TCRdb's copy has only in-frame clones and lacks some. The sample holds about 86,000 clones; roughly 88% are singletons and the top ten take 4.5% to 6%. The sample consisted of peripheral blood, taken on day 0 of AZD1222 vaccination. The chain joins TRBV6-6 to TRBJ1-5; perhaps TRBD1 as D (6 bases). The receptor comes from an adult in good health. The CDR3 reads CASRSRGNGQPQHF. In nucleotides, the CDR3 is TGTGCCAGCAGATCCAGGGGTAATGGTCAGCCCCAGCATTTT.